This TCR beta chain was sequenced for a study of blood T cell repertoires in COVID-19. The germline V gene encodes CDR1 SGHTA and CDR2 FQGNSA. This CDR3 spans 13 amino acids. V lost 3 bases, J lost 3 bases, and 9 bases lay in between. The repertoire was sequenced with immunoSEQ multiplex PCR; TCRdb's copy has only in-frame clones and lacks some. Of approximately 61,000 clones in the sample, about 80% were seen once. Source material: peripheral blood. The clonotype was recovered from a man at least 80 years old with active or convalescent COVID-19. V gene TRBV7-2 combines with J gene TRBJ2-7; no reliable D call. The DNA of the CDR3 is TGTGCCAGCAGCTTTGGGCAGTACTACGAGCAGTACTTC. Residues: CASSFGQYYEQYF.